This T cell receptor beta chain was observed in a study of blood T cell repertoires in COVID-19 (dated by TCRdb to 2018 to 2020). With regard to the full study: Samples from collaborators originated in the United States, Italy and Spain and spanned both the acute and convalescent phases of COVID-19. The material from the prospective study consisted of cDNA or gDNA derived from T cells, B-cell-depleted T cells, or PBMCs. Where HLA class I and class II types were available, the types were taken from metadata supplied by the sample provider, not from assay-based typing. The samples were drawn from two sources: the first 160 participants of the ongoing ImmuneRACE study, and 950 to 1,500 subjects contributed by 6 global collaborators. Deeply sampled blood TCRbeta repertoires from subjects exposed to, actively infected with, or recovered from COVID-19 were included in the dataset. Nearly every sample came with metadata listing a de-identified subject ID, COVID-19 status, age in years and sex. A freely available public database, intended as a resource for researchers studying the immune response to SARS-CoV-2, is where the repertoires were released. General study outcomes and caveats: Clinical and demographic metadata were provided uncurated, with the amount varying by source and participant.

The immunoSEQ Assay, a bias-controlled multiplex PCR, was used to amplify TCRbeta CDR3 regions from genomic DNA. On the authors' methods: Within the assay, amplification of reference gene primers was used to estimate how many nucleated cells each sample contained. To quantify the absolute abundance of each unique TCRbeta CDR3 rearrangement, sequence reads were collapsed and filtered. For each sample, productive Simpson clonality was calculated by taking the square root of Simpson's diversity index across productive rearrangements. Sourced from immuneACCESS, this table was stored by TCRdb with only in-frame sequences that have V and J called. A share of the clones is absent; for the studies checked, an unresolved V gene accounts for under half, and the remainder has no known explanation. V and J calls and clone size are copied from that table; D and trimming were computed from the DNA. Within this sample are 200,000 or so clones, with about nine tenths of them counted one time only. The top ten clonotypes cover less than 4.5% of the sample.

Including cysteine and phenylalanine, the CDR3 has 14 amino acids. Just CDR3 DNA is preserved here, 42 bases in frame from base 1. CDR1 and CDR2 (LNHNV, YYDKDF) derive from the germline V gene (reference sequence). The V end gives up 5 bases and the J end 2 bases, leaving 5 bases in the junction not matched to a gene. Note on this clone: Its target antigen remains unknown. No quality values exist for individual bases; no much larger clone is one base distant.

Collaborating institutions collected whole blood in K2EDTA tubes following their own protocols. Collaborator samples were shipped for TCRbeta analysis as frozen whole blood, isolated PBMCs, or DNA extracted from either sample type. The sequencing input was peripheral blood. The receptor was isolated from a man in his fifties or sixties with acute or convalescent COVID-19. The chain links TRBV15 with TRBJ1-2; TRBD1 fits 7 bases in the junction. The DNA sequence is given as TGTGCCACCAGCGGAGGACAGGACAACTATGGCTACACCTTC. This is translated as CATSGGQDNYGYTF.